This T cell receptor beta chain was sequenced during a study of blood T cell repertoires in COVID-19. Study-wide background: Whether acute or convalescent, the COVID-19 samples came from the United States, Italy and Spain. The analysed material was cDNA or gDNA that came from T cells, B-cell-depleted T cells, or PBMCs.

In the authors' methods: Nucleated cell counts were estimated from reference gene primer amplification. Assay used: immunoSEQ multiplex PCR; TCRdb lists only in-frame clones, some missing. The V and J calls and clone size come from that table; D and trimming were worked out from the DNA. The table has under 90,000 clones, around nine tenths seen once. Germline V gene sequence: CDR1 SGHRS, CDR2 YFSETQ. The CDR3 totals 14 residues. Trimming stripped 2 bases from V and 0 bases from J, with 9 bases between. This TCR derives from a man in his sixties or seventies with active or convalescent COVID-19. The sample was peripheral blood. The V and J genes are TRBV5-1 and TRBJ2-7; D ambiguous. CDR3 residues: CASSFGPSSYEQYF. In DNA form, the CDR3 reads TGCGCCAGCAGCTTTGGGCCGAGCTCCTACGAGCAGTACTTC.